The T cell receptor (beta chain) described here comes from a study of blood T cell repertoires in COVID-19 (dated by TCRdb to about 2020). Regarding the study in general: Samples from collaborators originated in the United States, Italy and Spain and spanned both the acute and convalescent phases of COVID-19. The prospective study material was composed of cDNA or gDNA derived from T cells, B-cell-depleted T cells, or PBMCs. The dataset comprised deeply sampled blood TCRbeta repertoires from subjects exposed to, actively infected with, or recovered from COVID-19. A freely available public database, intended as a resource for researchers studying the immune response to SARS-CoV-2, is where the repertoires were released. Samples were obtained from the ongoing ImmuneRACE study (first 160 participants) and from 950 to 1,500 subjects provided by 6 global collaborators. The sample metadata nearly always contained a de-identified subject ID, COVID-19 status, age in years and sex. Where available, HLA class I and class II types were taken from metadata supplied by the sample provider and were not determined by assay-based typing. Results the study describes overall, beyond this receptor: How much clinical and demographic metadata was included differed by source and by participant, and the metadata was provided uncurated.

As to this clone: Its antigen remains unidentified. Base quality data are lacking; no much larger clone is found one base away.

CDR1 is given as SGHRS and CDR2 as YFSETQ, both from the germline V gene. The trim is 1 base for V and 1 base for J, with a gap of 5 bases between the germline ends. From the cysteine up to the phenylalanine, the CDR3 has a length of 13 residues. Just the 39-base CDR3 DNA is kept, in frame starting at base 1. Participants in the prospective study were enrolled through a virtual design, were aged roughly 18 to 100 years, and lived in roughly 26 United States geographic areas. To assign participants to cohorts, the prospective study relied on clinical history that participants themselves reported in a screening survey and a study questionnaire. In the prospective study, mobile phlebotomists collected whole blood, serum and a nasopharyngeal or oropharyngeal swab from each participant. Additional blood draws and questionnaires over an approximately 2-month period could optionally be provided by prospective study participants. Blood samples from the prospective study were shipped frozen or at room temperature prior to DNA extraction.

TCRbeta CDR3 regions were amplified from genomic DNA by means of the immunoSEQ Assay, a bias-controlled multiplex PCR. The published analysis was carried out like this. Nucleated cell counts per sample were estimated from amplification of reference gene primers within the assay. To quantify the absolute abundance of each unique TCRbeta CDR3 rearrangement, sequence reads were collapsed and filtered. Productive Simpson clonality was computed per sample as the square root of Simpson's diversity index over productive rearrangements. TCRdb limited this immuneACCESS table to in-frame rearrangements with V and J called. A share of clones is missing; checked studies link under half to unresolved V genes, and the rest is unexplained. The V and J calls and the clone size are those of that table, but D and trimming were determined from the DNA. This sample holds 250,000 to 350,000 clones; nearly 90% were observed only once. The top ten hold 1.7% of the sample.

Specimen: PBMCs or T cells enriched from blood (not recorded which). The rearranged segments are TRBV5-1 and TRBJ1-2; no confident D gene assignment can be made. This sequence originates from a woman aged 18-35 years with acute COVID-19. In nucleotide form, the sequence is TGCGCCAGCAGCTTGAACATTAACTATGGCTACACCTTC. Translated, it gives CASSLNINYGYTF.